The rows below give T cell receptor beta chains drawn from one sample of a study of human T cells and chemical hapten exposure. TCRdb ran MiXCR on the RACE reads and lists one entry per CDR3 protein. The table includes more than 80,000 distinct CDR3 sequences, 7.5% to 9.5% detected once. This specimen consisted of whole blood, obtained in connection with sensitization to the hapten diphenylcyclopropenone (DPC). These TCRs come from a woman aged 30 to 39 with alopecia areata. Some clones in this sample may be carry-over from other donors' samples. CDR3s include the opening cysteine and the closing phenylalanine or tryptophan. The D gene is left open where the match is weak. Size tells how often a clone was seen (once, few, many) or the class of an expanded clone, and some rows leave it out.

clone_size,cdr3_length,d_call,j_call,v_call,cdr3_aa,cdr3_nt
NA,14,NA,TRBJ2-1,TRBV20-1,CSASRALMGNEQFF,TGCAGTGCTAGCCGGGCCCTGATGGGGAATGAGCAGTTCTTC
many,14,NA,TRBJ1-1,TRBV12-3/TRBV12-4,CASSLFGANTEAFF,TGTGCCAGCAGCCTGTTCGGGGCAAACACTGAAGCTTTCTTT
many,16,NA,TRBJ1-2,TRBV7-3,CASSPQGARRNYGYTF,TGTGCCAGCAGCCCCCAGGGTGCTCGGAGGAACTATGGCTACACCTTC
NA,14,NA,TRBJ2-7,TRBV14,CASSLGPATYEQYF,TGTGCCAGCAGCCTGGGACCGGCGACCTACGAGCAGTACTTC
many,12,NA,TRBJ2-3,TRBV9,CASSGGADTQYF,TGTGCCAGCAGCGGAGGGGCAGATACGCAGTATTTT
medium-sized,17,TRBD1,TRBJ1-5,TRBV7-2,CASSLGSGTGGNQPQHF,TGTGCCAGCAGCTTAGGAAGCGGGACAGGGGGTAATCAGCCCCAGCATTTT
NA,12,NA,TRBJ1-1,TRBV18,CASSRTRGEAFF,TGTGCCAGCTCCCGCACTAGGGGAGAAGCTTTCTTT
many,13,NA,TRBJ2-4,TRBV11-2,CASSGMIEGIQYF,TGTGCCAGCAGCGGAATGATCGAAGGCATTCAGTACTTC
many,16,NA,TRBJ1-6,TRBV28,CASSRYRASYNSPLHF,TGTGCCAGCAGCCGGTACAGGGCCTCCTATAATTCACCCCTCCACTTT
NA,15,NA,TRBJ1-1,TRBV7-8,CASSLADRLNTEAFF,TGTGCCAGCAGCTTAGCGGACAGATTGAACACTGAAGCTTTCTTT
many,13,NA,TRBJ2-7,TRBV6-1,CASSYMTVYEQYF,TGTGCCAGCAGCTACATGACAGTTTACGAGCAGTACTTC
NA,16,NA,TRBJ2-4,TRBV30,CAWSVRGTVSKNIQYF,TGTGCCTGGAGTGTACGGGGGACAGTCTCCAAAAACATTCAGTACTTC
many,11,NA,TRBJ1-1,TRBV7-9,CASILGTEAFF,TGTGCCAGCATCCTTGGCACTGAAGCTTTCTTT
few,14,NA,TRBJ1-2,TRBV20-1,CSARPRSTNDGYTF,TGCAGTGCTAGACCCCGTTCAACTAACGATGGCTACACCTTC
many,13,NA,TRBJ2-1,TRBV7-2,CASSSSESWDKFF,TGTGCCAGCAGCTCCTCTGAGTCGTGGGACAAGTTCTTC
many,16,TRBD2,TRBJ2-1,TRBV15,CATSRDRRGGRDEQFF,TGTGCCACCAGCAGAGATAGACGGGGGGGCCGTGATGAGCAGTTCTTC
many,14,TRBD1,TRBJ2-7,TRBV20-1,CSARTGTRSYEQYF,TGCAGTGCGAGGACAGGGACCCGCTCCTACGAGCAGTACTTC
few,13,NA,TRBJ1-2,TRBV6-6,CASSQTYRVGYTF,TGTGCCAGCAGTCAAACATACAGGGTCGGCTACACCTTC
NA,13,NA,TRBJ1-1,TRBV27,CASSCTGHTEAFF,TGTGCCAGCAGTTGTACAGGGCACACTGAAGCTTTCTTT
few,17,NA,TRBJ2-7,TRBV10-3,CAISDGASTRGAYEQYF,TGTGCCATCAGTGATGGGGCCTCCACCCGAGGGGCCTACGAGCAGTACTTC
many,16,TRBD1,TRBJ1-1,TRBV14,CASSQYKGQMNTEAFF,TGTGCCAGCAGCCAATATAAGGGACAGATGAACACTGAAGCTTTCTTT
many,13,NA,TRBJ2-7,TRBV27,CASRRLGAYEQYF,TGTGCCAGCAGAAGACTAGGGGCCTACGAGCAGTACTTC
few,15,NA,TRBJ1-1,TRBV5-1,CASSLLGNLNTEAFF,TGCGCCAGCAGCTTGCTTGGCAATTTGAACACTGAAGCTTTCTTT
NA,11,NA,TRBJ2-5,TRBV20-1,CSAQRQETQYF,TGCAGTGCTCAACGCCAAGAGACCCAGTACTTC
NA,16,TRBD2,TRBJ2-3,TRBV6-5,CASSYRRGISTDTQYF,TGTGCCAGCAGTTACAGGCGGGGGATTAGCACAGATACGCAGTATTTT
many,15,NA,TRBJ2-1,TRBV29-1,CSVDPEGGSYNEQFF,TGCAGCGTTGATCCCGAGGGGGGCTCCTACAATGAGCAGTTCTTC
NA,12,NA,TRBJ2-3,TRBV29-1,CSVATHTDTQYF,TGCAGCGTGGCCACTCACACAGATACGCAGTATTTT
many,15,NA,TRBJ2-2,TRBV7-3,CASSLGGPNTGELFF,TGTGCCAGCAGCTTAGGAGGCCCGAACACCGGGGAGCTGTTTTTT
few,15,TRBD1,TRBJ1-6,TRBV2,CASSVNRGYNSPLHF,TGTGCCAGCAGTGTTAACAGGGGATATAATTCACCCCTCCACTTT
NA,16,TRBD2,TRBJ2-1,TRBV2,CASRDPIAGGKGEQFF,TGTGCCAGCAGGGACCCCATAGCGGGGGGTAAAGGTGAGCAGTTCTTC
few,16,TRBD2,TRBJ2-1,TRBV12-3/TRBV12-4,CASSLRGGASYNEQFF,TGTGCCAGCAGTTTACGCGGGGGGGCTTCCTACAATGAGCAGTTCTTC
many,17,NA,TRBJ2-3,TRBV20-1,CSARVGGGGPSTDTQYF,TGCAGTGCTAGAGTCGGGGGAGGGGGCCCTAGCACAGATACGCAGTATTTT
many,13,NA,TRBJ2-7,TRBV6-6,CASSLNRAYEQYF,TGTGCCAGCAGTTTGAACAGGGCCTACGAGCAGTACTTC
many,13,TRBD2,TRBJ2-7,TRBV29-1,CSVVGQAGGEQYF,TGCAGCGTTGTCGGGCAGGCGGGGGGCGAGCAGTACTTC
many,15,TRBD1,TRBJ2-3,TRBV7-3,CASSPQGARGDTQYF,TGTGCCAGCAGCCCCCAGGGGGCGCGCGGGGATACGCAGTATTTT
many,12,NA,TRBJ1-2,TRBV20-1,CSAEGTSYGYTF,TGCAGTGCCGAAGGAACGAGCTATGGCTACACCTTC
many,14,TRBD2,TRBJ2-5,TRBV7-2,CASSSGLAAETQYF,TGTGCCAGCAGCTCTGGACTAGCTGCTGAGACCCAGTACTTC
few,14,TRBD1,TRBJ2-7,TRBV5-1,CASSREGQGYEQYF,TGCGCCAGCAGCAGAGAGGGACAGGGGTACGAGCAGTACTTC
many,15,NA,TRBJ2-7,TRBV15,CATSRGAWESYEQYF,TGTGCCACCAGCAGAGGAGCGTGGGAATCCTACGAGCAGTACTTC
NA,14,NA,TRBJ2-5,TRBV27,CASSLMARTGTQYF,TGTGCCAGCAGTTTAATGGCCCGCACAGGGACCCAGTACTTC
NA,15,NA,TRBJ2-1,TRBV14,CASSGLSQNNNEQFF,TGTGCCAGCAGCGGGTTGTCACAGAATAACAATGAGCAGTTCTTC
many,13,NA,TRBJ1-5,TRBV10-3,CAISRDSNQPQHF,TGTGCCATCAGTCGGGATAGCAATCAGCCCCAGCATTTT
NA,12,NA,TRBJ2-7,TRBV29-1,CSVGAAGYEQYF,TGCAGCGTTGGGGCAGCTGGGTACGAGCAGTACTTC
NA,15,TRBD2,TRBJ2-1,TRBV12-3/TRBV12-4,CASSLSGGARNEQFF,TGTGCCAGCAGTTTGAGCGGGGGGGCGAGAAATGAGCAGTTCTTC
many,14,NA,TRBJ1-5,TRBV5-1,CASSLGTGNQPQHF,TGCGCCAGCAGCTTGGGGACAGGCAATCAGCCCCAGCATTTT
many,14,TRBD2,TRBJ2-3,TRBV5-1,CASSLAAGGDTQYF,TGCGCCAGCAGCTTGGCTGCGGGGGGAGATACGCAGTATTTT
NA,12,NA,TRBJ1-2,TRBV20-1,CSASTQGYGYTF,TGCAGTGCTTCGACACAGGGATATGGCTACACCTTC
many,13,TRBD1,TRBJ1-1,TRBV12-3/TRBV12-4,CASSKGTGLEAFF,TGTGCCAGCAGTAAAGGGACAGGGCTTGAAGCTTTCTTT
many,14,TRBD1,TRBJ2-2,TRBV3-1,CASSQGQGYGELFF,TGTGCCAGCAGCCAGGGACAGGGTTACGGGGAGCTGTTTTTT
many,15,NA,TRBJ1-4,TRBV12-3/TRBV12-4,CASSLRDATNEKLFF,TGTGCCAGCAGTTTAAGGGATGCAACTAATGAAAAACTGTTTTTT
NA,16,NA,TRBJ2-4,TRBV6-5,CASSYSTQSAKNIQYF,TGTGCCAGCAGTTACTCGACGCAGTCCGCCAAAAACATTCAGTACTTC
NA,12,TRBD1,TRBJ2-7,TRBV5-1,CASGNTGGERYF,TGCGCCAGCGGTAATACAGGGGGCGAGCGGTACTTC
many,15,TRBD2,TRBJ2-7,TRBV4-1,CASSQAASGGYEQYF,TGCGCCAGCAGCCAAGCGGCTAGCGGGGGTTACGAGCAGTACTTC
few,11,NA,TRBJ2-1,TRBV6-5,CVSGVGNEQFF,TGTGTTAGTGGGGTAGGGAATGAGCAGTTCTTC
few,16,NA,TRBJ1-2,TRBV7-9,CASSFTPPRGRDGYTF,TGTGCCAGCAGCTTTACCCCTCCCCGTGGTAGGGATGGCTACACCTTC
NA,16,TRBD1,TRBJ1-2,TRBV20-1,CSARVDRGSFSGGYTF,TGCAGTGCTAGAGTGGACAGGGGGAGTTTTAGTGGAGGCTACACCTTC
NA,15,NA,TRBJ1-3,TRBV5-1,CASSFGGASGNTIYF,TGCGCCAGCAGCTTTGGGGGAGCCTCTGGAAACACCATATATTTT
many,14,NA,TRBJ1-1,TRBV20-1,CSARDIRLNTEAFF,TGCAGTGCTAGAGATATCAGGTTGAACACTGAAGCTTTCTTT
many,14,TRBD2,TRBJ2-1,TRBV20-1,CSAMTSGGYNEQFF,TGCAGTGCAATGACTAGCGGGGGCTACAATGAGCAGTTCTTC
many,15,NA,TRBJ2-7,TRBV7-9,CASSSLTSAVSEQYF,TGTGCCAGCAGCTCCCTCACCTCAGCGGTTTCCGAGCAGTACTTC